Presented here are 24 T cell receptor beta chains from one specimen sequenced in a study of cytomegalovirus exposure and HLA in healthy donors. The PCR contained 60 Vbeta and 13 Jbeta primers. Profiled with immunoSEQ multiplex PCR; TCRdb holds only in-frame clones, not every one. The repertoire holds 120,000 to 150,000 clones, with around 78% as singletons. Sequenced input: PBMCs. Every receptor here comes from a male donor in good health and CMV-seronegative.

The chain couples TRBV2 to TRBJ2-2, with D perhaps matching TRBD2 (6 bases). The germline CDR1 and CDR2 sequences are SNHLY and FYNNEI. V gave up 1 base and J gave up 1 base, with 7 bases separating them. There are 15 residues in the CDR3. As DNA, the CDR3 is TGTGCCAGCAGTGAAGTCGGGGGGAACACCGGGGAGCTGTTTTTT. This sequence encodes CASSEVGGNTGELFF.

The chain couples TRBV4-2 to TRBJ2-2, with 10 bases that match TRBD2. Trimming took 4 bases from V and 6 from J; bases not matched to a gene: 8. CDR3 size: 16 residues. The germline V gene encodes CDR1 LGHNA and CDR2 YNFKEQ. In DNA, the CDR3 is TGTGCCAGCAGCCTTTCGAGCGGGGGGGCCCCCGGGGAGCTGTTTTTT. It codes for CASSLSSGGAPGELFF.

The chain links TRBV29-1 to TRBJ2-3; maybe TRBD1 (5 bases). The germline CDR1 and CDR2 sequences are SQVTM and ANQGSEA. The ends were cut back, 2 bases at V and 8 bases at J, with 14 bases in the middle. There are 13 residues in the CDR3. Written as DNA, the CDR3 is TGCAGCGTTGAACCAAGGACAACCGGTACGCAGTATTTT. Protein sequence: CSVEPRTTGTQYF.

The chain links TRBV5-1 to TRBJ2-2, with D possibly being TRBD1 (7 bases). CDR1 SGHRS and CDR2 YFSETQ come from the germline V gene. The V gene lost 4 bases and the J gene lost 0 bases, with 16 bases spanning the gap. The CDR3 is 17 residues long. CDR3 region: CASSLMGGQPNTGELFF. The CDR3, as DNA: TGCGCCAGCAGCCTTATGGGGGGACAGCCGAACACCGGGGAGCTGTTTTTT.

The chain combines TRBV25-1 with TRBJ2-3; tentative D call: TRBD2 (6 bases). The CDR3 spans 17 residues. Trimming took off 4 bases at V and 1 base at J, with 18 bases between the two ends. The V gene's germline CDR1 is MGHDK and CDR2 SYGVNS. The DNA for the CDR3 is TGTGCCAGCAGTGGGAACGTGGGGGGTACCCGCACAGATACGCAGTATTTT. Amino acids: CASSGNVGGTRTDTQYF. Looking up the rest from reference TRBV25-1 and TRBJ2-3 gives the full variable domain: EADIYQTPRYLVIGTGKKITLECSQTMGHDKMYWYQQDPGMELHLIHYSYGVNSTEKGDLSSESTVSRIRTEHFPLTLESARPSHTSQYLCASSGNVGGTRTDTQYFGPGTRLTVL.

The J gene is TRBJ2-7, the V gene TRBV7-9, with 7 bases matching TRBD1. The CDR3 sequence is 16 residues long. Germline-derived CDR1 and CDR2 are SEHNR and FQNEAQ (reference sequence). After removal of 5 bases from V and 0 bases from J, the junction contained 10 bases not matched to a gene. CDR3 nucleotide sequence: TGTGCCAGCAGCCATCAGGGACAGCACCTCTCCTACGAGCAGTACTTC. It codes for CASSHQGQHLSYEQYF. The whole variable domain, remainder taken from reference TRBV7-9 and TRBJ2-7, is DTGVSQNPRHKITKRGQNVTFRCDPISEHNRLYWYRQTLGQGPEFLTYFQNEAQLEKSRLLSDRFSAERPKGSFSTLEIQRTEQGDSAMYLCASSHQGQHLSYEQYFGPGTRLTVT.

V and J are TRBV9 and TRBJ2-7; D unresolved. Deletions cut 4 bases from V and 1 base from J, with 9 bases between. Germline V gene data show CDR1 as SGDLS and CDR2 as YYNGEE. The CDR3 is 13 residues long. This CDR3 is CASSPSSSYEQYF. Written as DNA, the CDR3 is TGTGCCAGCAGCCCGAGTAGTTCCTACGAGCAGTACTTC.

This clone occurred many times. The rearrangement joins TRBV6-1 to TRBJ2-6; tentatively, D is TRBD2 (7 bases). CDR1 and CDR2 (germline): MNHNS, SASEGT. This CDR3 comprises 15 residues. V lost 8 bases and J 2 bases, leaving 13 bases between the germline ends. The CDR3 protein is CASSTGTTGANVLTF. The CDR3 DNA is TGTGCCAGCTCTACAGGGACTACTGGGGCCAACGTCCTGACTTTC.

V gene TRBV27 combines with J gene TRBJ2-1; 11 bases line up with TRBD1. J was trimmed by 4 bases and V by 6 bases; bases with no gene match: 8. The CDR3 is made up of 16 amino acids. Germline CDR1 and CDR2: MNHEY and SMNVEV (reference sequence). The CDR3 sequence: CASRRYGTGGYNEQFF. DNA of the CDR3: TGTGCCAGCAGACGATACGGGACAGGGGGATACAATGAGCAGTTCTTC.

This sequence joins TRBV5-4 and TRBJ2-1, with 7 bases matching TRBD1. Germline CDR1 reads SGHNT; CDR2 reads YYREEE (reference sequence). The CDR3 runs 15 residues. V was pared by 2 bases and J by 2 bases, with 4 bases of the junction left unmatched. The chain's CDR3 is CASSFSGQPYNEQFF. In nucleotides, the CDR3 is TGTGCCAGCAGCTTTTCGGGACAGCCCTACAATGAGCAGTTCTTC.

The rearrangement uses TRBV9 and TRBJ2-1; 8 bases are shared with TRBD2. Germline V gives CDR1 SGDLS, CDR2 YYNGEE. With V trimmed by 4 bases and J by 3 bases, 9 bases remained unmatched. The CDR3 spans 16 residues. In DNA, the CDR3 is TGTGCCAGCAGCCCCCCTAGCGGGCGTGGCTACAATGAGCAGTTCTTC. Amino acid sequence: CASSPPSGRGYNEQFF.

The chain combines TRBV9 with TRBJ2-7, with 7 bases that match TRBD2. The CDR3 totals 16 residues. The trim removed 0 bases at V and 0 bases at J, leaving 6 bases unmatched. CDR1 is SGDLS and CDR2 is YYNGEE in the germline V gene. The CDR3 DNA sequence: TGTGCCAGCAGCGTAGACCGAGCGGGGAGCTCCTACGAGCAGTACTTC. Protein product: CASSVDRAGSSYEQYF. The whole variable domain, remainder taken from reference TRBV9 and TRBJ2-7, is DSGVTQTPKHLITATGQRVTLRCSPRSGDLSVYWYQQSLDQGLQFLIQYYNGEERAKGNILERFSAQQFPDLHSELNLSSLELGDSALYFCASSVDRAGSSYEQYFGPGTRLTVT.

This chain links TRBV19 with TRBJ1-2; maybe TRBD1 (5 bases). The CDR3 length is 14 residues. V was pared by 6 bases and J by 2 bases, with 13 bases between. Germline V gene sequence: CDR1 LNHDA, CDR2 SQIVND (reference sequence). The CDR3 is CASSLNGGNYGYTF. CDR3 DNA sequence: TGTGCCAGTAGCTTGAACGGGGGGAACTATGGCTACACCTTC.

The V and J genes are TRBV10-3 and TRBJ1-1; D call uncertain. CDR1 is ENHRY, CDR2 SYGVKD, per germline. This CDR3 is 15 amino acids long. The V and J ends lost 2 bases and 4 bases respectively, with 14 bases between them. CDR3 protein: CAISEALNSGTEAFF. The CDR3, as DNA: TGTGCCATCAGTGAGGCCCTTAATAGTGGCACTGAAGCTTTCTTT.

V usage is TRBV18 and J usage is TRBJ1-2; TRBD1 matches at 9 bases. CDR3 length: 15 residues. The germline V gene encodes CDR1 KGHSH and CDR2 LQKENI. Losses at the gene ends were 3 bases for V and 4 bases for J; bases not matched to a gene: 6. Here the CDR3 DNA reads TGTGCCAGCTCACCGGGACAGGGTGGGAGCTATGGCTACACCTTC. Translation: CASSPGQGGSYGYTF. The whole variable domain, filled in from reference TRBV18 and TRBJ1-2, reads NAGVMQNPRHLVRRRGQEARLRCSPMKGHSHVYWYRQLPEEGLKFMVYLQKENIIDESGMPKERFSAEFPKEGPSILRIQQVVRGDSAAYFCASSPGQGGSYGYTFGSGTRLTVV.

The chain recombines TRBV5-1 with TRBJ1-2; 9 bases are shared with TRBD1. The ends lost 7 bases at V and 8 bases at J; junction bases unmatched: 15. Germline CDR1 and CDR2: SGHRS and YFSETQ. The CDR3 contains 15 residues. The CDR3 loop reads CASGKAGQGKAGYTF. Here the CDR3 DNA reads TGCGCCAGCGGAAAAGCCGGACAGGGGAAGGCGGGCTACACCTTC.

The V and J genes are TRBV4-2 and TRBJ2-7; 10 nucleotides agree with TRBD2. The CDR3 contains 15 residues. The trim removed 4 bases at V and 5 bases at J, leaving 8 bases unmatched. Germline assignment: CDR1 LGHNA and CDR2 YNFKEQ. As DNA, the CDR3 is TGTGCCAGCAGCCGAGGGACTAGCGCTACTCACGAGCAGTACTTC. This encodes CASSRGTSATHEQYF.

This chain uses TRBV27 with TRBJ2-7; 7 bases map to TRBD2. This CDR3 contains 16 residues. CDR1 MNHEY and CDR2 SMNVEV come from the germline V gene (reference sequence). The ends lost 5 bases at V and 0 bases at J; junction bases unmatched: 10. The CDR3 bases are TGTGCCAGCAGTCTCCTCGGTAGCGGGCGCTCCTACGAGCAGTACTTC. This codes for CASSLLGSGRSYEQYF.

The V and J genes are TRBV7-8 and TRBJ1-1, with 9 bases matching TRBD1. Germline assignment: CDR1 SGHVS and CDR2 FQNEAQ. CDR3 length equals 18 residues. The trim removed 2 bases at V and 4 bases at J, leaving 14 bases unmatched. CDR3 nucleotides: TGTGCCAGCAGCTTATTTACCCAAACCGGGACAGGGACCACTGAAGCTTTCTTT. This encodes CASSLFTQTGTGTTEAFF.

This clone was observed a single time. This chain connects TRBV29-1 to TRBJ1-2; 7 positions agree with TRBD1. The CDR3 runs 12 residues. Germline CDR1 is SQVTM and CDR2 is ANQGSEA. V was clipped by 3 bases and J by 6 bases; unmatched bases: 4. CDR3 sequence reads: CSVDDRENGYTF. Written as DNA, the CDR3 is TGCAGCGTTGATGACAGGGAGAATGGCTACACCTTC.

The chain combines TRBV30 with TRBJ1-1; 8 bases match TRBD1. Germline trimming cut 4 bases from V and 5 bases from J; bases unmatched to any gene: 12. Germline V CDR1 and CDR2: GTSNPN, SVGIG (reference sequence). The CDR3 spans 15 residues. CDR3 bases: TGTGCCTGGATGCGTTATGGACAGGGTCGGACTGAAGCTTTCTTT. Its translation is CAWMRYGQGRTEAFF.

This clone has only one observation. This chain uses TRBV6-5 with TRBJ2-7; D might be TRBD1 (6 bases). CDR1 and CDR2 from the germline V gene are MNHEY and SVGAGI. The CDR3 runs to 15 residues. V gave up 0 bases and J gave up 6 bases, with 15 bases separating them. The CDR3 reads CASSYSTGLPSEQYF. CDR3 DNA: TGTGCCAGCAGTTACTCTACAGGGCTCCCTAGCGAGCAGTACTTC.

The J gene is TRBJ2-1, the V gene TRBV18; 9 bases fit TRBD1. V gave up 4 bases and J gave up 5 bases; unmatched junction bases: 3. The CDR3 is 14 residues long. Germline CDR1 reads KGHSH; CDR2 reads LQKENI. The CDR3 protein is CASSLTGGNNEQFF. The CDR3 coding sequence is TGTGCCAGCTCACTGACAGGGGGGAACAATGAGCAGTTCTTC.

The rearrangement links TRBV6-5 to TRBJ1-1; tentative D call: TRBD1 (6 bases). The V end lost 2 bases, the J end lost 5 bases, and 12 bases lay between the germline ends. Germline CDR1 MNHEY, CDR2 SVGAGI. The CDR3 is made up of 14 amino acids. The CDR3 region has the DNA TGTGCCAGCAGTTACCGCCAGGGGCGGACTGAAGCTTTCTTT. It is translated as CASSYRQGRTEAFF.